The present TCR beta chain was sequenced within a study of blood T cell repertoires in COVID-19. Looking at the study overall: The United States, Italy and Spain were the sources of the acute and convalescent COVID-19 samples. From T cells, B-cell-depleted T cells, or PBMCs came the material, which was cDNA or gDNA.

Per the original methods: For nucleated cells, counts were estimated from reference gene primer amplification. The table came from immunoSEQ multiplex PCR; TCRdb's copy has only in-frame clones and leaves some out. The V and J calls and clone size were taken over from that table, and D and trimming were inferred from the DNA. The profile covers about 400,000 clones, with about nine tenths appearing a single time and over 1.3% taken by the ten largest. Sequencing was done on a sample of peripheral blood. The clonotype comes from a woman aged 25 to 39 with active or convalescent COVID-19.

This chain's CDR3 is CASSVAASGRSTDTQYF. The CDR3 DNA sequence: TGTGCCAGCAGCGTAGCGGCTAGCGGGAGGTCAACAGATACGCAGTATTTT. J is TRBJ2-3 and V is TRBV9, with 11 nucleotides matching TRBD2. The CDR3 totals 17 residues. Germline values: CDR1 SGDLS, CDR2 YYNGEE. With 0 bases clipped from V and 3 bases from J, the junction kept 6 bases outside the gene matches.